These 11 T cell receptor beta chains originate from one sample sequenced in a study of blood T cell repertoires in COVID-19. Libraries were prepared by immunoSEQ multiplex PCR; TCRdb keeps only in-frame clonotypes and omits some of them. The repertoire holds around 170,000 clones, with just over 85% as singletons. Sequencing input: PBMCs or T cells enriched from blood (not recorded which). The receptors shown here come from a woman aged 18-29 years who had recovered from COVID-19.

CDR3 region: CARTLPYHGGVCNQPQHF. CDR3 nucleotide sequence: TGTGCCAGAACCCTCCCCTACCACGGAGGCGTCTGCAATCAGCCCCAGCATTTT. This chain links TRBV5-3 with TRBJ1-5; no clear D. TRBV5-3 is placed among ORFs of uncertain function. The V end lost 6 bases, the J end lost 2 bases, and 24 bases lay between the germline ends. The CDR3 totals 18 residues.

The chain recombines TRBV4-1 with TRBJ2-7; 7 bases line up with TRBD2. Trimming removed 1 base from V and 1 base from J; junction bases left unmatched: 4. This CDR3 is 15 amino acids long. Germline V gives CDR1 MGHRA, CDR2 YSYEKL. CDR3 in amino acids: CASSQGVGGSYEQYF. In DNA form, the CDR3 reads TGCGCCAGCAGCCAAGGAGTGGGGGGGTCCTACGAGCAGTACTTC.

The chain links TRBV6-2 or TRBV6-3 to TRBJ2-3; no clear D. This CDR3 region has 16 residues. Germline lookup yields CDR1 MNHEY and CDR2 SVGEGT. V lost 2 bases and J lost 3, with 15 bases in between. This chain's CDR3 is CASSYDAGFQTDTQYF. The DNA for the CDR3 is TGTGCCAGCAGTTACGACGCCGGGTTTCAGACAGATACGCAGTATTTT.

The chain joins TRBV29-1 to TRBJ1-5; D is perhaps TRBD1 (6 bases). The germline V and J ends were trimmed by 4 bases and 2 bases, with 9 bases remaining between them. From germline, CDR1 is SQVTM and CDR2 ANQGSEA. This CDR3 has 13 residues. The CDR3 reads CSVGEGGNQPQHF. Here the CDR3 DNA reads TGCAGCGTTGGCGAGGGGGGCAATCAGCCCCAGCATTTT.

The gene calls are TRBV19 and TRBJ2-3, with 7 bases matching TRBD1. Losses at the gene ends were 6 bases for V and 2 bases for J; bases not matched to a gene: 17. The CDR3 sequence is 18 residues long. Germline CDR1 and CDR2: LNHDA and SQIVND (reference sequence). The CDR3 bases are TGTGCCAGTAGCATAATATGGAGTTGGGACAGTTACACAGATACGCAGTATTTT. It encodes CASSIIWSWDSYTDTQYF.

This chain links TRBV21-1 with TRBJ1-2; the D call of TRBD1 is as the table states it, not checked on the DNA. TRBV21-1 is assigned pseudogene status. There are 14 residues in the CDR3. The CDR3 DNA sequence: TGTGCCAGCCGCAGGGGGCTTGGAAATCGAGGCTACACCTTC. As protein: CASRRGLGNRGYTF.

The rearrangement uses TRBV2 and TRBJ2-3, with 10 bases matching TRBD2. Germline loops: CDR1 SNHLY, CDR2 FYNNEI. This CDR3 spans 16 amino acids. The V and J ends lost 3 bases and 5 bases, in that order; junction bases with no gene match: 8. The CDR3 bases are TGTGCCAGCAGTGAGCTAAGAGCGGGGGGGCGAGATACGCAGTATTTT. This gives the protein CASSELRAGGRDTQYF.

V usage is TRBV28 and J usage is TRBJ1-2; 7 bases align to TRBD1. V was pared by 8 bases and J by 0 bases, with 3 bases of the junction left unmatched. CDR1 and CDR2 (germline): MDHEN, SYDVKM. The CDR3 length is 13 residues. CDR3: CASGGTANYGYTF. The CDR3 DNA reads TGTGCCAGCGGGGGGACAGCTAACTATGGCTACACCTTC.

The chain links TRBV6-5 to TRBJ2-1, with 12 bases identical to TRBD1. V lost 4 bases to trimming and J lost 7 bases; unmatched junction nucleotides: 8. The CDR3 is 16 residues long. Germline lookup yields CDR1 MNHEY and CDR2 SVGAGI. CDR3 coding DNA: TGTGCCAGCAGTTTCCGTGGGACAGGGGGCTGGAATGAGCAGTTCTTC. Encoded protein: CASSFRGTGGWNEQFF.

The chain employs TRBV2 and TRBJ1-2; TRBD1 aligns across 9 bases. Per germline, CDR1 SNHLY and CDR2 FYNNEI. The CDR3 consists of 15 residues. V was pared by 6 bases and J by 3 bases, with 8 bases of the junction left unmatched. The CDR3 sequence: CASRLDRGVDYGYTF. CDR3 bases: TGTGCCAGCAGGCTGGACAGGGGCGTCGACTATGGCTACACCTTC.

Written as DNA, the CDR3 is TGTGCCAGTAGCGATCCCTCAGGGCAGGCAAACCATGGCTACACCTTC. It codes for CASSDPSGQANHGYTF. This chain joins TRBV19 and TRBJ1-2; D is perhaps TRBD1 (5 bases). Germline-derived CDR1 and CDR2 are LNHDA and SQIVND (reference sequence). V was pared by 6 bases and J by 6 bases, with 23 bases between. The CDR3 is 16 residues long.